This paragraph reports one TCR beta chain. This CDR3 has 14 amino acids. Germline assignment: CDR1 SGHNT and CDR2 YENEEA. With 5 bases clipped from V and 4 bases from J, the junction kept 3 bases outside the gene matches. The sample originates from a study of blood T cell repertoires in COVID-19. Study overall: The study drew acute and convalescent COVID-19 samples from the United States, Italy and Spain.

Participant ages covered about 18 to 89 years across about two dozen US areas. Recovered status applied to Cohort 3 donors who had two consecutive negative PCRs. It also applied to those with clearance or with symptom resolution. Authors' analysis steps: Nucleated cell number was recorded as an estimate derived from reference gene primer amplification. Sequencing was performed with immunoSEQ multiplex PCR; in TCRdb, only in-frame clones are kept and a portion is missing. That table gives V, J and clone size, and the DNA gave D and trimming. Among 200,000 to 250,000 clones, about four fifths were seen once, and the ten largest hold 1.8%.

The genes are TRBV11-3 and TRBJ1-1; 11 nucleotides line up with TRBD1. This clonotype was sampled from a man in his sixties who had recovered from COVID-19. The sequenced sample consisted of PBMCs or T cells enriched from blood (not recorded which). The CDR3: CASSRGQGGTEAFF. The CDR3 region has the DNA TGTGCCAGCAGCAGGGGACAGGGGGGCACTGAAGCTTTCTTT.